The 31 T cell receptor beta chains below were found in one sample sequenced in a study of blood T cells in healthy people across ages. Then a second PCR, running roughly 6 to 11 cycles, was carried out with a sample-barcoded 5' primer and a J-beta primer mix. MiXCR, applied by TCRdb to the 5' RACE reads, yields one record per CDR3 protein. The data contain 850,000 to 1,100,000 distinct CDR3 sequences, more than 30% of them singletons. The sequenced sample consisted of blood. The receptors originated from a young man in good health.

The V and J genes are TRBV24-1 and TRBJ2-3, with D possibly matching TRBD1 (6 bases). Germline V gene lookup returns CDR1 KGHDR and CDR2 SFDVKD. The CDR3 loop spans 17 amino acids. Trimming shortened V by 4 bases and J by 0 bases, and 16 bases separated the two germline ends. The CDR3, as DNA: TGTGCCACCAGTGAAGGGGGACATCTCCCTAGCACAGATACGCAGTATTTT. Encoded protein: CATSEGGHLPSTDTQYF.

This clonotype was seen a few times. CDR3 loop: CASSEGHGSIGETQYF. In DNA, the CDR3 is TGTGCCAGCAGCGAAGGACACGGGAGTATCGGAGAGACCCAGTACTTC. This chain uses TRBV7-9 with TRBJ2-5; D is possibly TRBD2 (6 bases). Germline loops: CDR1 SEHNR, CDR2 FQNEAQ (reference sequence). The CDR3 loop spans 16 amino acids. Trimming removed 5 bases from V and 4 bases from J, with 20 bases in between.

In this sample, this clonotype turned up a few times. The rearrangement links TRBV20-1 to TRBJ2-1, with no clear D. The CDR3 runs to 12 residues. With 2 bases removed from V and 8 bases from J, the gap between germline ends came to 10 bases. In germline, CDR1 is DFQATT, CDR2 SNEGSKA (reference sequence). Here the CDR3 DNA reads TGCAGTGCTAGAAAGTTTAACGATGAGCAGTTCTTC. It translates to CSARKFNDEQFF.

The rearrangement links TRBV29-1 to TRBJ1-2; a weak D match, TRBD1 (6 bases). The germline V gene encodes CDR1 SQVTM and CDR2 ANQGSEA. The CDR3 is 12 amino acids. With 7 bases removed from V and 3 bases from J, the gap between germline ends came to 12 bases. The CDR3: CSDEEGDYGYTF. The CDR3 nucleotides are TGCAGCGACGAGGAGGGGGACTATGGCTACACCTTC.

The gene calls are TRBV6-5 and TRBJ2-2; tentative D call: TRBD2 (7 bases). CDR3 length: 16 amino acids. Trimming stripped 5 bases from V and 5 bases from J, with 18 bases between. Germline V gives CDR1 MNHEY, CDR2 SVGAGI. The CDR3 loop reads CASSPFGGLMTGELFF. CDR3 sequence (DNA): TGTGCCAGCAGTCCTTTCGGGGGGCTTATGACCGGGGAGCTGTTTTTT.

This chain joins TRBV29-1 and TRBJ2-3; 14 nucleotides line up with TRBD2. In germline, CDR1 is SQVTM, CDR2 ANQGSEA. V dropped 3 bases and J dropped 5; count of bases not matched to a gene: 1. This CDR3 is built from 14 residues. The CDR3: CSVETSGGVDTQYF. The DNA for the CDR3 is TGCAGCGTTGAGACTAGCGGGGGGGTAGATACGCAGTATTTT.

This clonotype was detected a few times. The chain joins TRBV11-2 to TRBJ2-1; D ambiguous. Per germline, CDR1 SGHAT and CDR2 FQNNGV. The CDR3 spans 13 residues. V was cut by 3 bases and J by 4 bases, with 7 bases left in between. CDR3 DNA: TGTGCCAGCAGCTTGTACAATTACAATGAGCAGTTCTTC. This sequence encodes CASSLYNYNEQFF.

This clonotype came up a few times. The rearrangement joins TRBV6-5 to TRBJ1-4, with D possibly matching TRBD1 (5 bases). There are 16 residues in the CDR3. Germline values: CDR1 MNHEY, CDR2 SVGAGI. V lost 2 bases and J lost 3, with 13 bases in between. CDR3 loop: CASSYAGWGPNEKLFF. The CDR3 DNA follows: TGTGCCAGCAGTTACGCGGGGTGGGGACCTAATGAAAAACTGTTTTTT.

This clonotype was recorded once. One junction end disagrees with the germline gene, perhaps due to a read error. The chain is built from TRBV13 and TRBJ1-2; 8 bases are shared with TRBD1. Germline V CDR1 and CDR2: PRHDT, FYEKMQ (reference sequence). The CDR3 is made up of 13 amino acids. The CDR3 here is CAGSSPGQGGYTF. CDR3 bases: TGTGCCGGCAGCTCGCCTGGACAGGGTGGCTACACCTTC. Drawing the rest from reference TRBV13 and TRBJ1-2, the complete variable domain is AAGVIQSPRHLIKEKRETATLKCYPIPRHDTVYWYQQGPGQDPQFLISFYEKMQSDKGSIPDRFSAQQFSDYHSELNMSSLELGDSALYFCAGSSPGQGGYTFGSGTRLTVV.

J is TRBJ2-5 and V is TRBV7-2; 11 nucleotides line up with TRBD2. Germline CDR1 is SGHTA and CDR2 is FQGNSA. J lost 7 bases, V lost 1 base, and 5 bases had no gene match. The length of the CDR3 is 15 residues. This chain's CDR3 is CASSLVGTSGATQYF. The CDR3 DNA follows: TGTGCCAGCAGCTTAGTTGGGACTAGCGGCGCGACCCAGTACTTC.

This chain connects TRBV6-5 to TRBJ2-3; the match to TRBD2 covers 13 bases. Losses at the gene ends were 2 bases for V and 3 bases for J; bases not matched to a gene: 8. Looked up from germline, CDR1 is MNHEY and CDR2 is SVGAGI. The CDR3 runs to 18 residues. CDR3 in amino acids: CASSYGGTSGDITDTQYF. CDR3 in DNA: TGTGCCAGCAGTTACGGGGGGACTAGCGGGGATATAACAGATACGCAGTATTTT.

In this sample, this clonotype turned up a few times. The junction and the germline gene differ at one end; a read error may be behind it. This chain uses TRBV6-5 with TRBJ1-4; D ambiguous. The CDR3 loop spans 13 amino acids. CDR1 and CDR2 from the germline V gene are MNHEY and SVGAGI. CDR3 DNA sequence: TGCACAAGAGAAATTGCAACTAATGAAAAACTGTTTTTT. Amino acids: CTREIATNEKLFF.

The chain couples TRBV30 to TRBJ2-1; 9 positions agree with TRBD2. CDR3 length: 15 amino acids. Germline CDR1 and CDR2: GTSNPN and SVGIG (reference sequence). The V and J ends lost 4 bases and 7 bases, in that order; junction bases with no gene match: 11. This CDR3 reads CAWKKGGGAPNEQFF. Here the CDR3 DNA reads TGTGCCTGGAAAAAGGGCGGGGGGGCCCCGAATGAGCAGTTCTTC.

This clonotype was found a few times. V and J are TRBV5-1 and TRBJ1-2; the D gene is possibly TRBD1 (5 bases). The CDR3 totals 15 residues. V was clipped by 4 bases and J by 6 bases, with 19 bases between them. In germline, CDR1 is SGHRS, CDR2 YFSETQ. CDR3 nucleotides: TGCGCCAGCAGCAGGGGAGGACTGACCTTGGATGGCTACACCTTC. This codes for CASSRGGLTLDGYTF.

The chain employs TRBV20-1 and TRBJ1-4, with a possible D match to TRBD1 (5 bases). This CDR3 region has 14 residues. Germline V gene sequence: CDR1 DFQATT, CDR2 SNEGSKA (reference sequence). V was shortened by 6 bases and J by 8 bases, with 19 bases between the two germline ends. CDR3 bases: TGCAGTGCCGTAGGATTCAGGGTTCGGGAAAAACTGTTTTTT. It translates to CSAVGFRVREKLFF.

This clonotype was counted only a few times. The V gene is TRBV12-3 or TRBV12-4, the J gene TRBJ2-2; no definite D call. The CDR3 is 16 residues long. V was trimmed by 2 bases and J by 1 base, leaving 11 bases between them. This CDR3 reads CASSLPAGRNTGELFF. In DNA form, the CDR3 reads TGTGCCAGCAGTTTACCGGCAGGACGGAACACCGGGGAGCTGTTTTTT.

This sequence joins TRBV20-1 and TRBJ2-2, with a tentative D call TRBD2 (6 bases). The CDR3 is 13 residues long. CDR1 is DFQATT and CDR2 is SNEGSKA in the germline V gene (reference sequence). V was shortened by 5 bases and J by 4 bases, with 11 bases between the two germline ends. The CDR3 bases are TGCAGTGCTCCCCTGGGGGGCACCGGGGAGCTGTTTTTT. Translated, it gives CSAPLGGTGELFF.

The rearrangement links TRBV2 to TRBJ2-5; D may be TRBD1 (5 bases). Germline CDR1 and CDR2: SNHLY and FYNNEI. CDR3 size: 16 residues. V lost 6 bases and J 2 bases, leaving 19 bases between the germline ends. CDR3 region: CASRARAGWNQETQYF. In DNA, the CDR3 is TGTGCCAGCAGGGCCCGGGCAGGGTGGAATCAAGAGACCCAGTACTTC.

This rearrangement joins TRBV7-2 to TRBJ1-2; D might be TRBD1 (5 bases). Trimming removed 2 bases at V and 4 bases at J, with 17 bases between. Looked up from germline, CDR1 is SGHTA and CDR2 is FQGNSA. This CDR3 is 16 amino acids long. This CDR3 is CASSLLGRQPPYGYTF. The CDR3 DNA reads TGTGCCAGCAGCTTACTGGGAAGACAGCCCCCCTATGGCTACACCTTC.

V gene TRBV28 combines with J gene TRBJ2-3; D possibly corresponds to TRBD2 (6 bases). The CDR3 spans 16 residues. V lost 7 bases to trimming and J lost 0 bases, with 17 bases between them. Per germline, CDR1 MDHEN and CDR2 SYDVKM. The CDR3 sequence: CASNTPGDPSTDTQYF. In DNA, the CDR3 is TGTGCCAGCAACACCCCGGGGGATCCTAGCACAGATACGCAGTATTTT.

The rearrangement uses TRBV4-3 and TRBJ2-6, with D unclear. The CDR3 is 16 amino acids. The V end was cut by 0 bases, the J end by 2 bases, with 8 bases between. In germline, CDR1 is LGHNA, CDR2 YSLEER. CDR3 amino acids: CASSQDDIAGANVLTF. CDR3 bases: TGCGCCAGCAGCCAAGATGATATTGCTGGGGCCAACGTCCTGACTTTC.

The gene calls are TRBV12-3 or TRBV12-4 and TRBJ1-1; D unclear. The CDR3 covers 14 residues. Trimming stripped 1 base from V and 5 bases from J, with 11 bases between. CDR3 nucleotides: TGTGCCAGCAGTTTAGGCACGAGTTGGACTGAAGCTTTCTTT. It translates to CASSLGTSWTEAFF.

This clonotype was found once. The rearrangement links TRBV30 to TRBJ1-2; D is unresolved. The germline CDR1 and CDR2 sequences are GTSNPN and SVGIG (reference sequence). CDR3 size: 15 residues. The V end was cut by 4 bases, the J end by 4 bases, with 19 bases between. The CDR3 sequence: CAWTRGLNPSYGYTF. In DNA, the CDR3 is TGTGCCTGGACTCGAGGACTCAACCCTAGCTATGGCTACACCTTC.

There are many counts of this clonotype. The V gene is TRBV3-1, the J gene TRBJ2-1, with 10 bases fitting TRBD2. The junction had 4 bases not matched to a gene; V was cut back by 1 base and J by 7 bases. The CDR3 covers 15 residues. Germline V gene lookup returns CDR1 LGHDT and CDR2 YNNKEL (reference sequence). CDR3 amino acids: CASSQGASGGNEQFF. CDR3 DNA sequence: TGTGCCAGCAGCCAAGGGGCTAGCGGGGGAAATGAGCAGTTCTTC.

The table lists this clonotype with many counts. The rearrangement joins TRBV12-3 or TRBV12-4 to TRBJ1-2; a possible D gene is TRBD1 (5 bases). V lost 3 bases to trimming and J lost 6 bases, with 8 bases between them. The CDR3 extends over 12 amino acids. The CDR3 spells CASSFGTHGYTF. CDR3 nucleotides: TGTGCCAGCAGTTTCGGGACGCATGGCTACACCTTC.

This clonotype was seen a handful of times. The DNA of the CDR3 is TGTGCCAGCAGCTCCCGGACTAGCCCGACAGATACGCAGTATTTT. Translation gives CASSSRTSPTDTQYF. This chain joins TRBV9 and TRBJ2-3; 8 positions match TRBD2. The trim removed 4 bases at V and 3 bases at J, leaving 7 bases unmatched. Germline V CDR1 and CDR2: SGDLS, YYNGEE. This CDR3 region has 15 residues.

In its sample, this clonotype was seen a few times. The rearrangement links TRBV4-3 to TRBJ2-1; 7 bases are a match to TRBD2. CDR3 length: 16 residues. Germline CDR1 LGHNA, CDR2 YSLEER. V was clipped by 2 bases and J by 7 bases; unmatched bases: 11. CDR3 bases: TGCGCCAGCAGCCAAAGTAGGGACTACCCCGGAAATGAGCAGTTCTTC. It yields the protein CASSQSRDYPGNEQFF.

The rearrangement links TRBV6-5 to TRBJ1-1; D is undetermined. CDR3 length equals 14 residues. The V gene's germline CDR1 is MNHEY and CDR2 SVGAGI. Trimming took 6 bases from V and 7 from J, leaving 18 bases between them. The CDR3 DNA reads as TGTGCCAGCAGCCCCCCTGGCCTGAAGGGTGAAGCTTTCTTT. Translation gives CASSPPGLKGEAFF.

This CDR3 is CAISESEGDRVGAEQYF. In DNA, the CDR3 is TGTGCCATCAGTGAGTCAGAGGGGGACAGGGTAGGAGCTGAGCAGTACTTC. The V gene is TRBV10-3, the J gene TRBJ2-7, with 9 bases lining up with TRBD1. The CDR3 totals 17 residues. The ends lost 0 bases at V and 7 bases at J; junction bases unmatched: 13. Per the germline V gene, CDR1 is ENHRY and CDR2 is SYGVKD.

This clonotype turned up a few times. This sequence joins TRBV11-3 and TRBJ2-2; TRBD1 might be the D (6 bases). Germline V gives CDR1 SGHNT, CDR2 YENEEA. This CDR3 is 15 amino acids long. V gave up 5 bases and J gave up 3 bases, with 13 bases separating them. CDR3 sequence: CASSPRTADTGELFF. Here the CDR3 DNA reads TGTGCCAGCAGCCCACGGACAGCAGACACCGGGGAGCTGTTTTTT.

The genes are TRBV7-9 and TRBJ2-7; 11 bases are shared with TRBD2. Germline CDR1 is SEHNR and CDR2 is FQNEAQ (reference sequence). The CDR3 extends over 15 amino acids. With 8 bases clipped from V and 5 bases from J, the junction kept 11 bases outside the gene matches. The CDR3 bases are TGTGCCAGCGGCCATCTAGCGGGGGGTACCAACGAGCAGTACTTC. Its translation is CASGHLAGGTNEQYF.